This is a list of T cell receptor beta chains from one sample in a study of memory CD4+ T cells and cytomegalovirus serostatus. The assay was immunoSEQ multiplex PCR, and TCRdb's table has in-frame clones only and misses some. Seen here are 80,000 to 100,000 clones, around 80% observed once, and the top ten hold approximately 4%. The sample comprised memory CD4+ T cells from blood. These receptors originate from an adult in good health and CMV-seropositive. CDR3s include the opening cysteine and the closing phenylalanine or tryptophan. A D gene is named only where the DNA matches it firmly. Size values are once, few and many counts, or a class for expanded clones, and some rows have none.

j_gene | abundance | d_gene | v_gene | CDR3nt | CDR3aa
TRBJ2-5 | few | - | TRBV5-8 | TGTGCCAGCAGCCCCGCCGGGGTGTGGGAGACCCAGTACTTC | CASSPAGVWETQYF
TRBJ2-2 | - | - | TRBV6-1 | TGTGCCAGCACCAAGGGGCAGGTCAACACCGGGGAGCTGTTTTTT | CASTKGQVNTGELFF
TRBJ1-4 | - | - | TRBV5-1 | TGCGCCAGCAGCTTGGGCCATTCGGGTAATGAAAAACTGTTTTTT | CASSLGHSGNEKLFF
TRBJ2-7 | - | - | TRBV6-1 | TGTGCCAGCAGTGATAGACAGTACTCCTACGAGCAGTACTTC | CASSDRQYSYEQYF
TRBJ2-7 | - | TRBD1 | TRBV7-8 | TGTGCCAGCAGCTTAGACGGCAGGGGGCATGGGGAGCAGTACTTC | CASSLDGRGHGEQYF
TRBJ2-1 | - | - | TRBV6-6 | TGTGCCAGCAGTGCACCGGGCGAGAGACACAATGAGCAGTTCTTC | CASSAPGERHNEQFF
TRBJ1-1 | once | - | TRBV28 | TGTGCCAGCAGCGTCGGTTTGAACACTGAAGCTTTCTTT | CASSVGLNTEAFF
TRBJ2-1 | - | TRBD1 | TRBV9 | TGTGCCAGCAGCGGCCGGGACAGGGGGCGAAATGAGCAGTTCTTC | CASSGRDRGRNEQFF
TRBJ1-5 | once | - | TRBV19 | TGTGCCAGTAGTTCCAGGACCCGGGGGAATCAGCCCCAGCATTTT | CASSSRTRGNQPQHF
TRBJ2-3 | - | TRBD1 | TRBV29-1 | TGCAGCGTCCAGGACAGGGGTAGCACAGATACGCAGTATTTT | CSVQDRGSTDTQYF
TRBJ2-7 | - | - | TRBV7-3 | TGTGCCAGCAGCTTAGATGGGGGCCGGAACGAGCAGTACTTC | CASSLDGGRNEQYF
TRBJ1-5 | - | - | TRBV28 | TGTGCCAGCAGTTCAACAATACATCAGCCCCAGCATTTT | CASSSTIHQPQHF
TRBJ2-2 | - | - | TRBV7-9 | TGTGCCAGCAGCTCAGGGCAGACAGCCTACACCGGGGAGCTGTTTTTT | CASSSGQTAYTGELFF